The next 20 T cell receptor beta chains were all read from a single sample in a study of blood T cell repertoires in COVID-19. Some clones are missing from TCRdb's copy, which holds only in-frame ones; the method was immunoSEQ multiplex PCR. The profile shows a few hundred thousand clones, roughly 87% of them singletons. The sequencing sample was made of PBMCs or T cells enriched from blood (not recorded which). The receptors shown here come from a woman in her twenties or thirties who had recovered from COVID-19.

The chain recombines TRBV28 with TRBJ2-2, with 8 nucleotides matching TRBD1. V trimming: 4 bases; J trimming: 0 bases; junction bases outside the gene matches: 1. This CDR3 region has 15 residues. In germline, CDR1 is MDHEN, CDR2 SYDVKM. The CDR3 region is CASSSTGANTGELFF. CDR3 in DNA: TGTGCCAGCAGTTCGACAGGGGCGAACACCGGGGAGCTGTTTTTT.

This sequence joins TRBV6-1 and TRBJ2-5; 15 nucleotides line up with TRBD2. The CDR3 extends over 17 amino acids. Germline CDR1 is MNHNS and CDR2 is SASEGT. Unmatched junction bases numbered 7, after V lost 3 bases and J lost 5 bases. CDR3 bases: TGTGCCAGCAGTGAGGGACTAGCGGGGGGACCCGGGGAGACCCAGTACTTC. The encoded protein is CASSEGLAGGPGETQYF.

The V call is TRBV6-2 or TRBV6-3, the J call TRBJ1-1; 8 nucleotides align to TRBD1. Germline V gene lookup returns CDR1 MNHEY and CDR2 SVGEGT. V was clipped by 4 bases and J by 4 bases; unmatched bases: 11. The CDR3 sequence is 16 residues long. CDR3 loop: CASSSTQGARSTEAFF. DNA for the CDR3: TGTGCCAGCAGTTCTACCCAGGGGGCGCGGTCCACTGAAGCTTTCTTT.

The chain is built from TRBV15 and TRBJ2-3; TRBD2 agrees at 10 bases. This CDR3 is built from 19 residues. Per germline, CDR1 LNHNV and CDR2 YYDKDF (reference sequence). V was clipped by 4 bases and J by 0 bases; unmatched bases: 13. CDR3 DNA sequence: TGTGCCACCAGCACTCCCACCCCCACTAGCGGGGAGAGCACAGATACGCAGTATTTT. Amino acids: CATSTPTPTSGESTDTQYF. The full variable domain, completed using reference TRBV15 and TRBJ2-3, is DAMVIQNPRYQVTQFGKPVTLSCSQTLNHNVMYWYQQKSSQAPKLLFHYYDKDFNNEADTPDNFQSRRPNTSFCFLDIRSPGLGDTAMYLCATSTPTPTSGESTDTQYFGPGTRLTVL.

Worth noting for this clone: The same CDR3 arises from other DNA sequences in this sample as well. The V and J genes are TRBV15 and TRBJ1-5; tentative D call: TRBD1 (5 bases). There are 15 residues in the CDR3. V lost 0 bases and J 1 base, leaving 7 bases between the germline ends. The germline CDR1 and CDR2 sequences are LNHNV and YYDKDF (reference sequence). The CDR3: CATSRDSGSNQPQHF. Here the CDR3 DNA reads TGTGCCACCAGCAGAGATTCAGGGAGCAATCAGCCCCAGCATTTT.

This clone occurred a few times. The chain combines TRBV6-5 with TRBJ2-3, with D perhaps TRBD2 (6 bases). The CDR3 is made up of 13 amino acids. Germline V lookup: CDR1 MNHEY, CDR2 SVGAGI. Trimming removed 6 bases at V and 4 bases at J, with 11 bases between. The DNA for the CDR3 is TGTGCCAGCAGGGGAGGTGGGGCAGATACGCAGTATTTT. This sequence encodes CASRGGGADTQYF.

The rearrangement links TRBV5-1 to TRBJ1-1; a possible D gene is TRBD1 (6 bases). The CDR3 consists of 16 residues. Germline assignment: CDR1 SGHRS and CDR2 YFSETQ. With 4 bases removed from V and 0 bases from J, the gap between germline ends came to 16 bases. In nucleotides, the CDR3 is TGCGCCAGCAGCGAGGGACAAGCGTTCATGAACACTGAAGCTTTCTTT. Its translation: CASSEGQAFMNTEAFF.

CDR3 residues: CASSIRGTQDYEQYF. CDR3 in DNA: TGTGCCAGCAGCATCAGGGGCACCCAGGATTACGAGCAGTACTTC. The chain has TRBV13 and TRBJ2-7, with D perhaps matching TRBD1 (6 bases). V was trimmed by 5 bases and J by 4 bases, leaving 18 bases between them. The CDR3 length is 15 residues. Germline V CDR1 and CDR2: PRHDT, FYEKMQ (reference sequence). Full variable domain (missing parts from reference TRBV13 and TRBJ2-7): AAGVIQSPRHLIKEKRETATLKCYPIPRHDTVYWYQQGPGQDPQFLISFYEKMQSDKGSIPDRFSAQQFSDYHSELNMSSLELGDSALYFCASSIRGTQDYEQYFGPGTRLTVT.

The rearrangement joins TRBV27 to TRBJ1-6; weak D call: TRBD1 (6 bases). The CDR3 loop spans 15 amino acids. V gave up 2 bases and J gave up 5 bases, with 10 bases separating them. Germline assignment: CDR1 MNHEY and CDR2 SMNVEV (reference sequence). CDR3 nucleotides: TGTGCCAGCAGTTTAAGGGGGTTGAATAATTCACCCCTCCACTTT. This gives the protein CASSLRGLNNSPLHF.

The chain joins TRBV25-1 to TRBJ2-7; 11 bases are shared with TRBD1. The CDR3 consists of 15 residues. The germline gives CDR1 MGHDK, CDR2 SYGVNS. After removal of 7 bases from V and 2 bases from J, the junction contained 7 bases not matched to a gene. The CDR3 DNA reads TGTGCCAGCACCCTAGGGACAGGGGGGGCCTACGAGCAGTACTTC. Translation: CASTLGTGGAYEQYF.

This clone was seen a handful of times. This chain connects TRBV24-1 to TRBJ2-1; the match to TRBD1 covers 11 bases. CDR3 length: 15 residues. The germline V gene encodes CDR1 KGHDR and CDR2 SFDVKD. V gave up 9 bases and J gave up 7 bases; unmatched junction bases: 10. CDR3 in DNA: TGTGCCACCGGTTGGACAGGGGGCGTAAGGAATGAGCAGTTCTTC. Encoded protein: CATGWTGGVRNEQFF.

The rearrangement links TRBV4-3 to TRBJ1-1; D may be TRBD1 (6 bases). Trimming took 0 bases from V and 1 from J, leaving 12 bases between them. CDR1 is LGHNA and CDR2 is YSLEER in the germline V gene. This CDR3 spans 16 amino acids. The CDR3 here is CASSQDSGTTNTEAFF. The CDR3 DNA reads TGCGCCAGCAGCCAAGACTCCGGGACAACGAACACTGAAGCTTTCTTT.

The rearrangement uses TRBV28 and TRBJ1-6; the match to TRBD1 covers 9 bases. The CDR3 contains 14 residues. Germline V CDR1 and CDR2: MDHEN, SYDVKM. Trimming took 5 bases from V and 9 from J; bases not matched to a gene: 5. The CDR3 is CASSPGTGRSPLHF. The CDR3, as DNA: TGTGCCAGCAGTCCTGGGACAGGGCGTTCACCCCTCCACTTT.

In this sample, this clone turned up once. The chain joins TRBV4-1 to TRBJ1-1; 7 bases fit TRBD1. This CDR3 spans 15 amino acids. CDR1 and CDR2 from the germline V gene are MGHRA and YSYEKL. V trimming: 6 bases; J trimming: 3 bases; junction bases outside the gene matches: 10. The CDR3 protein is CASRLLTGLDTEAFF. The CDR3 nucleotides read TGCGCCAGCAGACTCCTGACAGGGCTGGACACTGAAGCTTTCTTT.

The rearrangement links TRBV6-5 to TRBJ2-2; 8 positions match TRBD2. The V and J ends lost 1 base and 1 base, in that order; junction bases with no gene match: 2. This CDR3 has 16 amino acids. The germline gives CDR1 MNHEY, CDR2 SVGAGI. The CDR3 here is CASSYWAGGNTGELFF. The CDR3 DNA reads TGTGCCAGCAGTTACTGGGCGGGGGGGAACACCGGGGAGCTGTTTTTT.

The chain joins TRBV11-2 to TRBJ2-3; 7 bases agree with TRBD2. CDR3 length: 14 amino acids. V was clipped by 2 bases and J by 3 bases; unmatched bases: 2. Looked up from germline, CDR1 is SGHAT and CDR2 is FQNNGV. CDR3 sequence reads: CASSLLGGTDTQYF. In DNA form, the CDR3 reads TGTGCCAGCAGCTTATTGGGGGGGACAGATACGCAGTATTTT.

V gene TRBV6-2 or TRBV6-3 combines with J gene TRBJ2-7; the D is unclear. The germline gives CDR1 MNHEY, CDR2 SVGEGT. The CDR3 covers 16 residues. Between the trimmed V and J ends, which lost 3 bases and 0 bases, there was a span of 15 bases. DNA for the CDR3: TGTGCCAGCAGTTATAACCCCCAACAGCTCTCCTACGAGCAGTACTTC. Translated, it gives CASSYNPQQLSYEQYF.

This clone is a singleton in its sample. The gene calls are TRBV9 and TRBJ2-3, with 8 bases fitting TRBD2. Germline CDR1 reads SGDLS; CDR2 reads YYNGEE. The CDR3 sequence is 15 residues long. Trimming cost V 4 bases and J 4 bases; bases outside gene matches: 8. This chain's CDR3 is CASSSRTSWADTQYF. The CDR3 DNA sequence: TGTGCCAGCAGCTCCAGGACTAGCTGGGCAGATACGCAGTATTTT. The variable domain in full, with the rest retrieved from reference TRBV9 and TRBJ2-3, is DSGVTQTPKHLITATGQRVTLRCSPRSGDLSVYWYQQSLDQGLQFLIQYYNGEERAKGNILERFSAQQFPDLHSELNLSSLELGDSALYFCASSSRTSWADTQYFGPGTRLTVL.

This sequence joins TRBV5-6 and TRBJ1-3; possibly TRBD1 for D (6 bases). Germline assignment: CDR1 SGHDT and CDR2 YYEEEE. The CDR3 has 14 residues. Trimming cost V 4 bases and J 0 bases, with 8 bases left between them. This CDR3 reads CASSRQVSGNTIYF. DNA of the CDR3: TGTGCCAGCAGCCGACAGGTCTCTGGAAACACCATATATTTT.

The chain is built from TRBV5-1 and TRBJ2-5, with TRBD2 matching 10 bases. The germline gives CDR1 SGHRS, CDR2 YFSETQ. After removal of 1 base from V and 4 bases from J, the junction contained 4 bases not matched to a gene. The CDR3 is made up of 15 amino acids. The CDR3 region has the DNA TGCGCCAGCAGCTTGCTGCCTAGCGGGGGAGAGACCCAGTACTTC. Encoded protein: CASSLLPSGGETQYF.